What follows describes a single T cell receptor beta chain. Antigen: not known. Specified time point: patch test 2, 6 weeks after DPC sensitization. Treatment of the sample: therapeutic diphenylcyclopropenone sensitization with weekly scalp DPC. Unfractionated whole blood yielded the extracted total RNA. TCRdb reprocessed the RACE reads via MiXCR and lists one record per CDR3 protein. The table has around 360,000 distinct CDR3 sequences, 6% to 7% seen once; the top ten hold around 5.8%. The sample comes from a study of human T cells and chemical hapten exposure. Study context: The use of 2% DPC on around 2 cm by around 2 cm of upper inner arm skin constituted sensitization. Study findings and constraints: Expanded TCR counts at PT1 were positively correlated with the patch test score.

The germline V gene has CDR1 MNHEY and CDR2 SVGEGT. CDR3 size: 17 residues. Trimming removed 2 bases from V and 1 base from J, with 17 bases in between. The chain combines TRBV6-2 or TRBV6-3 with TRBJ1-1, with a tentative D call TRBD1 (6 bases). Here the sequenced sample was whole blood, taken in connection with sensitization to the hapten diphenylcyclopropenone (DPC). This TCR was sampled from a young woman with alopecia areata. Some clones in this sample may be carry-over from other donors' samples. The CDR3 protein is CASSYGGTSFSNTEAFF. CDR3 coding DNA: TGTGCCAGCAGTTACGGAGGGACATCCTTTTCGAACACTGAAGCTTTCTTT.